The clone carrying this T cell receptor (beta chain) was seen a handful of times. Its cognate antigen is unknown. The CDR3 extends over 12 amino acids. Between the trimmed V and J ends, which lost 5 bases and 3 bases, there was a span of 7 bases. Germline values: CDR1 MDHEN, CDR2 SYDVKM. This specimen belongs to a study of cytomegalovirus exposure and HLA in healthy donors. Findings and limits, study-wide: Researchers reported from a later analysis that most CMV-associated TCR beta chains appeared HLA-restricted. A later analysis by the authors found several of the most significant clusters apparently linked to common viral pathogens.

This PCR relied on a set of 60 Vbeta primers and 13 Jbeta primers. Using immunoSEQ multiplex PCR, the repertoire was profiled, and TCRdb retains in-frame clones only, with some absent. The data hold fewer than 100,000 clones, with 7.6% observed a single time. Sequenced input: PBMCs. The receptor comes from a man aged 45 to 65 in good health and CMV-seronegative. The chain carries TRBV28 and TRBJ1-2; D not certain. The CDR3 sequence is CASSIPYYGYTF. In DNA, the CDR3 is TGTGCCAGCAGTATTCCTTACTATGGCTACACCTTC.